This TCR beta chain was sequenced during a study of blood T cell repertoires in COVID-19. Background on the study: The origin of the acute and convalescent COVID-19 samples was the United States, Italy and Spain.

Germline-derived CDR1 and CDR2 are WNHNN and SYGVQD (reference sequence). With 0 bases removed from V and 2 bases from J, the gap between germline ends came to 12 bases. The CDR3 extends over 16 amino acids. Profiled with immunoSEQ multiplex PCR; TCRdb holds only in-frame clones, not every one. The sample yields around 65,000 clones, 70% to 80% seen once. The clonotype was recovered from a man aged 55 to 70 with acute or convalescent COVID-19. Sequencing input: peripheral blood. V is TRBV10-1 and J is TRBJ2-3, with a possible D match to TRBD2 (5 bases). For the CDR3, the DNA is TGCGCCAGCAGTGAGTCGTCGAGCGGCTCCACAGATACGCAGTATTTT. Its translation: CASSESSSGSTDTQYF.